This T cell receptor (beta chain) was identified during a study of blood T cell repertoires in COVID-19. Overall study: PBMCs, B-cell-depleted T cells, or T cells were the source of the cDNA or gDNA that made up the material.

The CDR3 sequence is 20 residues long. The repertoire was sequenced with immunoSEQ multiplex PCR; TCRdb's copy has only in-frame clones and lacks some. The sample shows about 100,000 clones, about 80% of them seen only once. This TCR was sampled from a human donor in a cohort sampled during active COVID-19. The rearrangement uses TRBV21-1 and TRBJ1-5; TRBD1 was called by the table and not checked on the DNA. TRBV21-1 has pseudogene status. Material: peripheral blood. CDR3 in DNA: TGTGCCAGCAGCAAACCGGGGACAGCCCGATTTTCGAATAGCAATCAGCCCCAGCATTTT. Protein sequence: CASSKPGTARFSNSNQPQHF.